The entry below gives a single T cell receptor (beta chain) sequence along with its context. Its antigen is currently unknown. At one end, the junction sequence differs from germline, possibly due to a read error. Germline lookup yields CDR1 SSHAT and CDR2 FNYEAQ (reference sequence). CDR3 length: 12 amino acids. This record comes from a study of cytomegalovirus exposure and HLA in healthy donors. Study overall: Earlier, approximately 180 million T cells were analyzed, and about 120 million unique TCR beta sequences were found among them.

A multiplex PCR was run with 60 Vbeta primers and 13 Jbeta primers. Libraries were prepared by immunoSEQ multiplex PCR; TCRdb keeps only in-frame clonotypes and omits some of them. The sample consists of around 76,000 clones, around 76% of them appearing once. Study outcomes and limitations: In presence/absence analyses, roughly uniform sequencing depth across donors was assumed.

This clonotype originated in a man aged 35 to 55 in good health and CMV-seronegative. This chain links TRBV7-7 with TRBJ2-1, with D possibly being TRBD2 (5 bases). The sample consisted of PBMCs. The chain's CDR3 is CASSSGDGEQFF. Written as DNA, the CDR3 is TGTGCTAGCAGCTCCGGGGATGGAGAGCAGTTCTTC.